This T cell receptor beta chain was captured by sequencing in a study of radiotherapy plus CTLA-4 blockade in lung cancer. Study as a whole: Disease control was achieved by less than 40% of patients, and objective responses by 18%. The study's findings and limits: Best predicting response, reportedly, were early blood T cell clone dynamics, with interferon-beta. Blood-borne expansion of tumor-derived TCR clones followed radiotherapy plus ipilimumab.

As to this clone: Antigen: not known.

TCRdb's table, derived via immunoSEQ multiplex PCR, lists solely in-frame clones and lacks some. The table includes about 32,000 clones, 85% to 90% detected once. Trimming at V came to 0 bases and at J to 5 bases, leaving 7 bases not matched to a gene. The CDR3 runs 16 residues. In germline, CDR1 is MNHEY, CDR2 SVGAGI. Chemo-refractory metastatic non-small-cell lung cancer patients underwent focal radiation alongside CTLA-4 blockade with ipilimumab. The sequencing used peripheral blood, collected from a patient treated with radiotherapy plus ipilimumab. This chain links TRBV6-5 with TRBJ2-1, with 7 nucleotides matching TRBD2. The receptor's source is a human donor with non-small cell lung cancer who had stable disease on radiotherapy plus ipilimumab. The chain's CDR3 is CASSYSKAGMNNEQFF. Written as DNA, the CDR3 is TGTGCCAGCAGTTACTCAAAAGCGGGAATGAACAATGAGCAGTTCTTC.